A selection of T cell receptor beta chains follows, all from one sample in a study of blood T cell repertoires in COVID-19. Data came from immunoSEQ multiplex PCR; TCRdb stores just in-frame clones and leaves some out. The sample includes about 250,000 clones, around 83% seen only once; the top ten take 4.5% to 6.5%. Sample: peripheral blood. The receptor source for this set is an elderly man with acute or convalescent COVID-19. Both conserved end residues are part of each CDR3. A D gene is named only where the DNA matches it firmly. Clone sizes are given selectively: once, few, many, or a class where the clone is expanded.

clone_size,v_call,j_call,d_call,cdr3_aa,cdr3_nt
NA,TRBV24-1,TRBJ2-1,TRBD2,CATSDPSPGGYNEQFF,TGTGCCACCAGTGATCCTAGCCCCGGGGGGTACAATGAGCAGTTCTTC
NA,TRBV5-1,TRBJ1-2,NA,CASSSDRISYGYTF,TGCGCCAGCAGCTCAGACAGGATCTCCTATGGCTACACCTTC
NA,TRBV10-1,TRBJ2-7,TRBD2,CASSAASGRAYEQYF,TGCGCCAGCAGTGCAGCTAGCGGGAGGGCTTACGAGCAGTACTTC
NA,TRBV3-1/TRBV3-2,TRBJ2-2,TRBD2,CASRPTSGNTGELFF,TGTGCCAGCAGACCGACTAGCGGTAACACCGGGGAGCTGTTTTTT
few,TRBV14,TRBJ2-7,NA,CASSQDSPASTFYEQYF,TGTGCCAGCAGCCAAGATAGCCCGGCCTCTACGTTCTACGAGCAGTACTTC
NA,TRBV9,TRBJ2-3,NA,CASSVDGIRADTQYF,TGTGCCAGCAGCGTAGACGGTATCCGGGCAGATACGCAGTATTTT
NA,TRBV5-1,TRBJ2-1,TRBD2,CASSLGRGLQRSSYNEQFF,TGCGCCAGCAGCTTGGGGAGGGGACTACAAAGAAGCTCCTACAATGAGCAGTTCTTC
NA,TRBV5-1,TRBJ1-1,TRBD1,CASSLVGTGTTEAFF,TGCGCCAGCAGCTTGGTCGGGACAGGGACCACTGAAGCTTTCTTT
NA,TRBV6-1,TRBJ2-1,NA,CASSAGGAGSYNEQFF,TGTGCCAGCAGTGCGGGTGGGGCAGGGTCCTACAATGAGCAGTTCTTC
few,TRBV30,TRBJ1-5,NA,CAWSPSGRGNQPQHF,TGTGCCTGGAGTCCCTCGGGCAGGGGCAATCAGCCCCAGCATTTT
NA,TRBV27,TRBJ2-2,TRBD2,CASSALAVNTGELFF,TGTGCCAGCAGCGCACTAGCGGTGAACACCGGGGAGCTGTTTTTT
NA,TRBV28,TRBJ1-4,NA,CASRTGTEKLFF,TGTGCCAGCAGAACAGGGACCGAAAAACTGTTTTTT
NA,TRBV5-6,TRBJ2-3,NA,CASSLAAAGARNTQYF,TGTGCCAGCAGCTTGGCAGCGGCGGGGGCCCGGAATACGCAGTATTTT
NA,TRBV21-1,TRBJ2-7,NA,CASSKALTGKGYEQYF,TGTGCCAGCAGCAAAGCTTTGACAGGGAAGGGGTACGAGCAGTACTTC
once,TRBV5-1,TRBJ1-3,NA,CASSLGGEGVIGNTIYF,TGCGCCAGCAGCTTGGGCGGCGAGGGAGTGATTGGAAACACCATATATTTT
NA,TRBV3-1/TRBV3-2,TRBJ1-5,TRBD1,CASSHGTGGGSNQPQHF,TGTGCCAGCAGCCACGGGACAGGGGGAGGGAGCAATCAGCCCCAGCATTTT
NA,TRBV2,TRBJ2-2,NA,CASSAGHANTGELFF,TGTGCCAGCAGTGCGGGACACGCAAACACCGGGGAGCTGTTTTTT
NA,TRBV6-1,TRBJ2-5,TRBD2,CASSETGGGFQTQYF,TGTGCCAGCAGTGAAACGGGGGGGGGCTTCCAGACCCAGTACTTC
NA,TRBV6-1,TRBJ2-3,NA,CASSERGGTDTQYF,TGTGCCAGCAGTGAAAGAGGTGGCACAGATACGCAGTATTTT
NA,TRBV7-9,TRBJ2-3,NA,CASSSRGLDTQYF,TGTGCCAGCAGCTCGCGGGGGCTGGATACGCAGTATTTT
few,TRBV29-1,TRBJ1-1,NA,CSVLPGNTEAFF,TGCAGCGTTTTACCGGGGAACACTGAAGCTTTCTTT
NA,TRBV5-1,TRBJ2-5,NA,CASSPGSEKTQYF,TGCGCCAGCAGCCCCGGTTCGGAGAAGACCCAGTACTTC
NA,TRBV19,TRBJ2-6,TRBD1,CASTPTGVDPGANVLTF,TGTGCCAGTACCCCGACAGGGGTGGACCCTGGGGCCAACGTCCTGACTTTC
NA,TRBV20-1,TRBJ2-7,NA,CSASWGPEQYF,TGCAGTGCTAGTTGGGGCCCCGAGCAGTACTTC
NA,TRBV5-5,TRBJ2-6,NA,CASSLRGTGANVLTF,TGTGCCAGCAGCTTGAGGGGGACCGGGGCCAACGTCCTGACTTTC
NA,TRBV7-3,TRBJ2-3,NA,CASSRGATDTQYF,TGTGCCAGCAGCCGCGGGGCTACTGATACGCAGTATTTT
NA,TRBV12-3/TRBV12-4,TRBJ2-1,TRBD2,CASGAGVYNEQFF,TGTGCCAGCGGAGCGGGAGTATACAATGAGCAGTTCTTC
NA,TRBV27,TRBJ1-5,NA,CASSYGGGVGQPQHF,TGTGCCAGCAGTTACGGGGGGGGAGTCGGGCAGCCCCAGCATTTT
NA,TRBV10-2,TRBJ2-3,NA,CATRFSEDTDTQYF,TGCGCCACGAGGTTTTCCGAGGACACAGATACGCAGTATTTT
NA,TRBV3-1/TRBV3-2,TRBJ1-3,NA,CASSHQLQGGNTIYF,TGTGCCAGCAGCCACCAACTTCAGGGGGGAAACACCATATATTTT
once,TRBV4-1,TRBJ2-7,NA,CASSQVGGARTHYEQYF,TGCGCCAGCAGCCAAGTCGGTGGGGCACGGACACACTACGAGCAGTACTTC
NA,TRBV7-8,TRBJ2-1,TRBD2,CASSLGSGGYNEQFF,TGTGCCAGCAGCTTAGGTAGCGGGGGATACAATGAGCAGTTCTTC
NA,TRBV3-1/TRBV3-2,TRBJ1-2,NA,CASSRVGAEVYGYTF,TGTGCCAGCAGCCGCGTCGGAGCGGAGGTCTATGGCTACACCTTC
few,TRBV21-1,TRBJ2-7,NA,CASSKPGELAGACEQYF,TGTGCCAGCAGCAAACCCGGAGAGCTAGCGGGAGCCTGCGAGCAGTACTTC
few,TRBV12-3/TRBV12-4,TRBJ2-1,NA,CASSLWLFNEQFF,TGTGCCAGCAGTTTATGGCTTTTTAATGAGCAGTTCTTC
NA,TRBV27,TRBJ1-5,NA,CASSLGRAGQPQHF,TGTGCCAGCAGTCTCGGCAGGGCTGGTCAGCCCCAGCATTTT
NA,TRBV5-1,TRBJ1-4,NA,CASSWSGGGEKLFF,TGCGCCAGCAGCTGGAGTGGGGGCGGAGAAAAACTGTTTTTT
NA,TRBV5-1,TRBJ2-1,TRBD2,CASSQTSVEQFF,TGCGCCAGCAGCCAAACTAGCGTTGAGCAGTTCTTC
NA,TRBV19,TRBJ2-7,TRBD2,CASSKGTSATYEQYF,TGTGCCAGTAGTAAAGGGACTAGCGCAACCTACGAGCAGTACTTC
once,TRBV25-1,TRBJ2-7,TRBD1,CASSAPGQPYEQYF,TGTGCCAGCAGTGCCCCGGGACAGCCCTACGAGCAGTACTTC
once,TRBV7-2,TRBJ2-1,TRBD2,CASSFVGGRGYNEQFF,TGTGCCAGCAGCTTCGTCGGCGGGAGGGGCTACAATGAGCAGTTCTTC
NA,TRBV28,TRBJ1-3,TRBD1,CASRKGARRAGNTIYF,TGTGCCAGCAGAAAGGGGGCAAGGAGGGCTGGAAACACCATATATTTT
NA,TRBV30,TRBJ1-6,NA,CAWSVLSGLNSPLHF,TGTGCCTGGAGTGTATTGTCAGGCCTAAATTCACCCCTCCACTTT
few,TRBV5-4,TRBJ2-2,TRBD1,CASSPGEGAVGGELFF,TGTGCCAGCAGCCCTGGTGAGGGGGCCGTGGGCGGGGAGCTGTTTTTT
few,TRBV10-2,TRBJ2-3,NA,CASSDGGWGTDTQYF,TGCGCCAGCAGTGACGGAGGGTGGGGCACAGATACGCAGTATTTT
NA,TRBV3-1/TRBV3-2,TRBJ1-2,TRBD1,CASSQDVTGGGYTF,TGTGCCAGCAGCCAAGATGTAACAGGGGGAGGCTACACCTTC
NA,TRBV5-1,TRBJ2-2,TRBD1,CASSQATGGIGELFF,TGCGCCAGCAGCCAAGCGACAGGGGGGATCGGGGAGCTGTTTTTT
NA,TRBV11-2,TRBJ1-2,TRBD1,CASSVDRVNYGYTF,TGTGCCAGCAGTGTTGACAGGGTTAACTATGGCTACACCTTC
NA,TRBV27,TRBJ1-4,NA,CASSSGQYLMKKLFF,TGTGCCAGCAGTTCTGGACAGTATTTAATGAAAAAACTGTTTTTT
few,TRBV5-1,TRBJ2-1,NA,CASSLSGANEQFF,TGCGCCAGCAGCCTGAGCGGAGCCAATGAGCAGTTCTTC
NA,TRBV5-1,TRBJ2-5,NA,CASSLDSQETQYF,TGCGCCAGCAGCTTGGACAGTCAAGAGACCCAGTACTTC
NA,TRBV28,TRBJ1-2,NA,CASSSSLSYGYTF,TGTGCCAGCAGTTCCTCCCTTTCCTATGGCTACACCTTC
NA,TRBV27,TRBJ1-2,TRBD1,CASRIGTGARNYYGYTF,TGTGCCAGCAGAATAGGGACAGGTGCCCGAAATTACTATGGCTACACCTTC
NA,TRBV5-6,TRBJ2-7,TRBD2,CASSVTSGGAYEQYF,TGTGCCAGCAGCGTGACTAGCGGGGGAGCTTACGAGCAGTACTTC
NA,TRBV12-3/TRBV12-4,TRBJ2-7,NA,CASSPLRDHEQYF,TGTGCCAGCAGTCCCCTCCGGGATCACGAGCAGTACTTC